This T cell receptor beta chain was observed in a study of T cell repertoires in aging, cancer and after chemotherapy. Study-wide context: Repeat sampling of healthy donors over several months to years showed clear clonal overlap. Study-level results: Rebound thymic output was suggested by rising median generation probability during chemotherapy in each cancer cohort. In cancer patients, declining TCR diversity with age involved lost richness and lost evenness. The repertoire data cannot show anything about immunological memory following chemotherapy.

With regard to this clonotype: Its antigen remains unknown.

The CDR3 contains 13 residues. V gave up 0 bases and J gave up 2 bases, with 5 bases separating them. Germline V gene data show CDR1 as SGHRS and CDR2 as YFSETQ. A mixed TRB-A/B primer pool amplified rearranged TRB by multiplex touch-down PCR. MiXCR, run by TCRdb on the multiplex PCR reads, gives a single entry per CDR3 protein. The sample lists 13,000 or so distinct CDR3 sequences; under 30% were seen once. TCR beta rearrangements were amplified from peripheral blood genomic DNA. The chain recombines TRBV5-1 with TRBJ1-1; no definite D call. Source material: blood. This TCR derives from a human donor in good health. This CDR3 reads CASSLVHNTEAFF. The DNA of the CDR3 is TGCGCCAGCAGCTTGGTACACAACACTGAAGCTTTCTTT.